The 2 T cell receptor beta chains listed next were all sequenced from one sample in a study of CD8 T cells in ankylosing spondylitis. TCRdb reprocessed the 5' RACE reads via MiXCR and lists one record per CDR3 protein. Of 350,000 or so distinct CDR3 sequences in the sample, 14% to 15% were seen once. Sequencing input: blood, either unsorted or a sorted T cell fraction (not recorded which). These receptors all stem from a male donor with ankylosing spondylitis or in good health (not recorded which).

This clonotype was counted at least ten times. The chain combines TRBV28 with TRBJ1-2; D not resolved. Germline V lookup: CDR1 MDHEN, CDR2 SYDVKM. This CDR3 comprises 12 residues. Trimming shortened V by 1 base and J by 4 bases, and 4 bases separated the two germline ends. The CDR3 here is CASSLSRYGYTF. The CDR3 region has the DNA TGTGCCAGCAGTTTATCACGCTATGGCTACACCTTC.

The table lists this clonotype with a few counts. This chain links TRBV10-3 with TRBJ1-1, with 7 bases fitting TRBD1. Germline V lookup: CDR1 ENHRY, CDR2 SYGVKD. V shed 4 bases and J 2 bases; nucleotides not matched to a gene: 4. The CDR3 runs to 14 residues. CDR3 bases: TGTGCCATCAGTGGAGACAGGGCTAACACTGAAGCTTTCTTT. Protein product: CAISGDRANTEAFF.